This T cell receptor (beta chain) was obtained from a study of control samples from healthy donors and cancer patients. This clone was seen a single time. Germline CDR1 and CDR2: MNHNS and SASEGT. The CDR3 runs to 16 residues. V dropped 4 bases and J dropped 1; count of bases not matched to a gene: 8. Only in-frame clones appear in the TCRdb table, and some are missing; sequencing was by immunoSEQ multiplex PCR. Found here are 350,000 to 450,000 clones, approximately 92% of them singletons; the top ten hold about 6.3%. This chain connects TRBV6-1 to TRBJ2-7; 9 nucleotides match TRBD2. The sequenced sample consisted of PBMCs. The source is a man aged 35 to 55 with head and neck cancer. This CDR3 is CASSGVLAGLSYEQYF. CDR3 bases: TGTGCCAGCAGTGGGGTCCTAGCGGGACTTTCCTACGAGCAGTACTTC.